This T cell receptor beta chain was captured by sequencing in a study of shared clonotypes between healthy human individuals. Libraries were prepared by immunoSEQ multiplex PCR; TCRdb keeps only in-frame clonotypes and omits some of them. The table lists just over 2,000,000 clones, roughly 95% of them singletons. With 2 bases clipped from V and 3 bases from J, the junction kept 3 bases outside the gene matches. Looked up from germline, CDR1 is SGHKS and CDR2 is YYEKEE (reference sequence). The CDR3 totals 14 residues. The genes are TRBV5-5 and TRBJ1-2; 8 bases are a match to TRBD1. The sample comprised naive CD4+ T cells sorted from blood. This sample's subset: CD45RA+ positively selected. The receptor was derived from a man younger than 35 in good health. CDR3 region: CASSFSTGDYGYTF. The CDR3 nucleotides are TGTGCCAGCAGCTTTTCGACAGGGGACTATGGCTACACCTTC.